These 24 T cell receptor beta chains were all obtained from the same sample, sequenced in a study of Ad26.COV2.S vaccination and SARS-CoV-2 variants. Assay used: immunoSEQ multiplex PCR; TCRdb lists only in-frame clones, some missing. The table has about 680,000 clones, roughly 90% seen once. As to treatment: roughly 18 received Ad26.COV2.S at low or high dose, single or two shots; about 5 received placebo; per-sample allocation not given. Vaccine and placebo recipients were sampled on day 63 after the first injection. The sequences come from peripheral blood, collected in a trial of Ad26.COV2.S vaccine versus placebo. All receptors come from a person aged 18-65 years who received the Ad26.COV2.S COVID-19 vaccine or a placebo.

The chain combines TRBV3-1 (or the pseudogene TRBV3-2) with TRBJ1-5; no clear D gene. The CDR3 has 16 residues. Trimming took off 1 base at V and 3 bases at J, with 13 bases between the two ends. Germline loops: CDR1 LGHDT, CDR2 YNNKEL (reference sequence). Here the CDR3 reads CASSQGAYPLNQPQHF. The CDR3 DNA sequence: TGTGCCAGCAGCCAAGGAGCTTATCCCCTCAATCAGCCCCAGCATTTT.

V gene TRBV9 combines with J gene TRBJ1-1, with TRBD1 as a possible D gene (6 bases). Germline CDR1 is SGDLS and CDR2 is YYNGEE. The CDR3 extends over 16 amino acids. With 0 bases removed from V and 1 base from J, the gap between germline ends came to 13 bases. The CDR3 DNA follows: TGTGCCAGCAGCGTAGCCGCCGGGACACCGAACACTGAAGCTTTCTTT. Its translation: CASSVAAGTPNTEAFF.

This rearrangement joins TRBV18 to TRBJ2-2; TRBD2 is a possible D gene (5 bases). The CDR3 is 15 residues long. CDR1 and CDR2 from the germline V gene are KGHSH and LQKENI. Trimming stripped 2 bases from V and 3 bases from J, with 10 bases between. The CDR3: CASSPGSGYTGELFF. CDR3 in DNA: TGTGCCAGCTCACCAGGTTCGGGGTACACCGGGGAGCTGTTTTTT.

Concerning this clone: The identical CDR3 is also encoded by other nucleotide sequences in the sample. This rearrangement joins TRBV6-5 to TRBJ1-1; D is uncertain. CDR1 is MNHEY, CDR2 SVGAGI, per germline. This CDR3 is 13 amino acids long. V was pared by 8 bases and J by 0 bases, with 10 bases between. Written as DNA, the CDR3 is TGTGCCAGCCGACGGAGCATGAACACTGAAGCTTTCTTT. Protein sequence: CASRRSMNTEAFF.

The V gene is TRBV29-1, the J gene TRBJ1-5; D possibly corresponds to TRBD1 (6 bases). The germline V gene encodes CDR1 SQVTM and CDR2 ANQGSEA. The CDR3 has 14 residues. Trimming stripped 4 bases from V and 4 bases from J, with 14 bases between. The CDR3 region has the DNA TGCAGCGTTGTCCTACAACAGGGAAATCAGCCCCAGCATTTT. Translation: CSVVLQQGNQPQHF.

The chain employs TRBV10-3 and TRBJ2-2; TRBD2 matches 11 bases. The CDR3 totals 16 residues. Germline CDR1 reads ENHRY; CDR2 reads SYGVKD. V shed 5 bases, J shed 1 base, and the junction held 3 bases outside the gene matches. CDR3 residues: CAISPTSGGNTGELFF. CDR3 sequence (DNA): TGTGCCATCAGTCCTACTAGCGGGGGGAACACCGGGGAGCTGTTTTTT.

This chain joins TRBV19 and TRBJ2-1; D possibly corresponds to TRBD2 (6 bases). Germline V lookup: CDR1 LNHDA, CDR2 SQIVND (reference sequence). The V end lost 8 bases, the J end lost 5 bases, and 16 bases lay between the germline ends. The CDR3 length is 14 residues. The CDR3 spells CASAPTGGDNEQFF. Written as DNA, the CDR3 is TGTGCCAGTGCCCCCACCGGCGGGGACAATGAGCAGTTCTTC. Combining the CDR3 with reference TRBV19 and TRBJ2-1 gives the whole variable domain DGGITQSPKYLFRKEGQNVTLSCEQNLNHDAMYWYRQDPGQGLRLIYYSQIVNDFQKGDIAEGYSVSREKKESFPLTVTSAQKNPTAFYLCASAPTGGDNEQFFGPGTRLTVL.

The chain joins TRBV4-1 to TRBJ2-3; perhaps TRBD2 as D (5 bases). This CDR3 region has 14 residues. Germline CDR1 is MGHRA and CDR2 is YSYEKL. The ends were cut back, 6 bases at V and 2 bases at J, with 12 bases in the middle. In DNA, the CDR3 is TGCGCCAGCAGTCCCGAAGCGGCCACAGATACGCAGTATTTT. This encodes CASSPEAATDTQYF.

This clone was detected only a few times. The chain is built from TRBV7-8 and TRBJ2-7, with 9 positions matching TRBD1. This CDR3 is 15 amino acids long. The V gene's germline CDR1 is SGHVS and CDR2 FQNEAQ. V was clipped by 1 base and J by 5 bases; unmatched bases: 6. DNA of the CDR3: TGTGCCAGCAGCTTAGTGGGACAGGGTGGAGACGAGCAGTACTTC. Protein sequence: CASSLVGQGGDEQYF.

The chain recombines TRBV6-6 with TRBJ1-1; TRBD1 matches at 10 bases. There are 15 residues in the CDR3. Germline V CDR1 and CDR2: MNHNY, SVGAGI (reference sequence). V gave up 5 bases and J gave up 10 bases; unmatched junction bases: 13. The CDR3 DNA is TGTGCCAGCAGTCCTCACGCTAGGGACAGGGGATTAGCTTTCTTT. This translates into CASSPHARDRGLAFF.

The chain is built from TRBV19 and TRBJ1-5; 7 nucleotides align to TRBD1. The CDR3 has 13 residues. Germline V lookup: CDR1 LNHDA, CDR2 SQIVND (reference sequence). V was pared by 0 bases and J by 9 bases, with 2 bases of the junction left unmatched. The CDR3 reads CASSIEQGWPQHF. CDR3 nucleotide sequence: TGTGCCAGTAGTATAGAACAGGGGTGGCCCCAGCATTTT.

For this clone: Other DNA sequences in this sample translate to the same CDR3. The chain has TRBV18 and TRBJ1-5; D possibly corresponds to TRBD1 (5 bases). V shed 3 bases and J shed 4 bases, with 7 bases lying between them. The CDR3 totals 13 residues. The V gene's germline CDR1 is KGHSH and CDR2 LQKENI. In DNA, the CDR3 is TGTGCCAGCTCACCCGACAGAAATCAGCCCCAGCATTTT. Translation gives CASSPDRNQPQHF. The whole variable domain, filled in from reference TRBV18 and TRBJ1-5, reads NAGVMQNPRHLVRRRGQEARLRCSPMKGHSHVYWYRQLPEEGLKFMVYLQKENIIDESGMPKERFSAEFPKEGPSILRIQQVVRGDSAAYFCASSPDRNQPQHFGDGTRLSIL.

This chain uses TRBV7-3 with TRBJ1-1, with no clear D. Germline CDR1 SGHTA, CDR2 FQGTGA. The CDR3 has 13 residues. V lost 5 bases and J lost 1, with 8 bases in between. Here the CDR3 reads CASSVDGNTEAFF. CDR3 in DNA: TGTGCCAGCAGCGTAGACGGGAACACTGAAGCTTTCTTT.

The V gene is TRBV5-6, the J gene TRBJ2-1; either TRBD1 or TRBD2 may supply D (5 bases each). CDR3 length equals 14 residues. The germline V gene has CDR1 SGHDT and CDR2 YYEEEE. V was trimmed by 5 bases and J by 9 bases, leaving 18 bases between them. CDR3 amino acids: CASSRPGRSGEQFF. Written as DNA, the CDR3 is TGTGCCAGCAGTCGGCCAGGGAGATCGGGTGAGCAGTTCTTC.

This rearrangement joins TRBV29-1 to TRBJ1-1, with a weak D call TRBD1 (6 bases). This CDR3 contains 14 residues. V lost 4 bases to trimming and J lost 1 base, with 13 bases between them. Germline assignment: CDR1 SQVTM and CDR2 ANQGSEA. Written as DNA, the CDR3 is TGCAGCGTTGTCCCGGGGGCAGCGAACACTGAAGCTTTCTTT. It codes for CSVVPGAANTEAFF.

CDR3 loop: CASSREGRDTEAFF. The CDR3 nucleotides read TGTGCCAGCAGTCGGGAGGGCCGGGACACTGAAGCTTTCTTT. This chain connects TRBV2 to TRBJ1-1; D uncertain. The V gene lost 5 bases and the J gene lost 3 bases, with 13 bases spanning the gap. Germline loops: CDR1 SNHLY, CDR2 FYNNEI. The CDR3 runs 14 residues.

The V and J genes are TRBV30 and TRBJ1-5; D may be TRBD1 (5 bases). This CDR3 has 15 residues. The germline V gene encodes CDR1 GTSNPN and CDR2 SVGIG (reference sequence). V was clipped by 1 base and J by 1 base, with 11 bases between them. This CDR3 reads CAWSGPRASNQPQHF. CDR3 bases: TGTGCCTGGAGTGGTCCCAGGGCGAGCAATCAGCCCCAGCATTTT.

V usage is TRBV5-6 and J usage is TRBJ2-3; 9 bases are a match to TRBD2. The junction had 7 bases not matched to a gene; V was cut back by 1 base and J by 4 bases. The CDR3 sequence is 16 residues long. The germline gives CDR1 SGHDT, CDR2 YYEEEE. The CDR3 DNA follows: TGTGCCAGCAGCTTGCTTAGCGGGAGTCGCTCAGATACGCAGTATTTT. This codes for CASSLLSGSRSDTQYF. The whole variable domain, filled in from reference TRBV5-6 and TRBJ2-3, reads DAGVTQSPTHLIKTRGQQVTLRCSPKSGHDTVSWYQQALGQGPQFIFQYYEEEERQRGNFPDRFSGHQFPNYSSELNVNALLLGDSALYLCASSLLSGSRSDTQYFGPGTRLTVL.

In regard to this clone: This sample also contains other DNA sequences that code for the same CDR3. The rearrangement joins TRBV9 to TRBJ1-1, with 7 bases identical to TRBD1. This CDR3 region has 14 residues. J lost 4 bases, V lost 0 bases, and 3 bases had no gene match. Germline V gene data show CDR1 as SGDLS and CDR2 as YYNGEE. The chain's CDR3 is CASSVGQGGTEAFF. The CDR3, as DNA: TGTGCCAGCAGCGTAGGACAGGGTGGCACTGAAGCTTTCTTT.

The genes are TRBV12-3 or TRBV12-4 and TRBJ2-7; TRBD1 might be the D (5 bases). Trimming pared 4 bases from V and 4 bases from J, leaving 8 bases between. CDR3 length: 12 residues. CDR3 nucleotides: TGTGCCAGCAGTTCCGACAGTTACGAGCAGTACTTC. Amino acids: CASSSDSYEQYF.

Written as DNA, the CDR3 is TGTGCCAGCAGACGTAGCGGCAATGAGCAGTTCTTC. It translates to CASRRSGNEQFF. V and J are TRBV7-2 and TRBJ2-1; D perhaps matches TRBD2 (6 bases). Germline values: CDR1 SGHTA, CDR2 FQGNSA. This CDR3 region has 12 residues. V was clipped by 6 bases and J by 6 bases, with 9 bases between them. Looking up the rest from reference TRBV7-2 and TRBJ2-1 gives the full variable domain: GAGVSQSPSNKVTEKGKDVELRCDPISGHTALYWYRQSLGQGLEFLIYFQGNSAPDKSGLPSDRFSAERTGGSVSTLTIQRTQQEDSAVYLCASRRSGNEQFFGPGTRLTVL.

Concerning this clone: Other DNA sequences in the sample encode the same CDR3. The rearrangement uses TRBV6-5 and TRBJ2-7; 9 nucleotides line up with TRBD1. The CDR3 contains 12 residues. CDR1 is MNHEY and CDR2 is SVGAGI in the germline V gene. J gave up 6 bases and V 6 bases, and 3 bases lay outside the gene matches. This chain's CDR3 is CASSRTGAEQYF. The CDR3 DNA is TGTGCCAGCAGCCGGACAGGGGCCGAGCAGTACTTC.

The rearrangement uses TRBV11-2 and TRBJ1-4; D is undetermined. V lost 5 bases and J lost 2, with 12 bases in between. The germline V gene has CDR1 SGHAT and CDR2 FQNNGV. The CDR3 extends over 15 amino acids. The CDR3 here is CASSPMGGTNEKLFF. The CDR3 coding sequence is TGTGCCAGCAGCCCGATGGGAGGGACTAATGAAAAACTGTTTTTT.

V usage is TRBV4-3 and J usage is TRBJ1-2, with D uncertain. Germline values: CDR1 LGHNA, CDR2 YSLEER. The CDR3 totals 13 residues. V was cut by 0 bases and J by 8 bases, with 10 bases left in between. Here the CDR3 reads CASSQDAVGGYTF. In DNA, the CDR3 is TGCGCCAGCAGCCAAGATGCAGTGGGAGGCTACACCTTC.